The sequence of this T cell receptor beta chain was determined in a study of cytomegalovirus exposure and HLA in healthy donors (dated by TCRdb to about 2017). With respect to the entire study: An earlier analysis of more than 550 of the donors reported 250 to 300 Gb of sequence data and 95 million to 120 million unique TCR beta sequences obtained from about 179 million T cells. Donor age, sex, ethnicity and CMV serostatus were compiled alongside the repertoire data. HLA typing covered class I and class II loci at four-digit resolution. The study used immunosequencing to profile the T cell repertoires of more than 650 subjects and linked those repertoires to cytomegalovirus serostatus. In addition to the first cohort of approximately 670 subjects, a separate validation cohort of 130 or so different subjects was used. The number of donors typed differed by locus, with roughly 629-640 for A, B, C, DRB1 and DQB1, around 500 for DQA1, 600 to 610 for DPA1, and over 400 for DPB1. In an earlier analysis of roughly 540 of the donors, high-throughput TCR beta sequencing was used to judge whether each TCR beta V gene segment behaved as functional or pseudogenic. A later genetic analysis took genome-wide SNP genotypes for about 55% of the 666 donors and used that subset as a discovery cohort. All discovery cohort repertoires had been generated using a single sequencing platform. Among the roughly 390 genotyped donors, approximately 76% belonged to the genetic ancestry cluster associated with self-reported Caucasian donors. About five DR-DQ haplotypes were treated as single units for association and clustering because of strong linkage in the cohort. In a later analysis, previously published TCR beta repertoires from 670 or so donors were re-analyzed and high-resolution HLA genotyping was added so that TCR occurrence patterns could be studied. The later analysis used no new phenotypic data to find candidate immune exposures, relying instead on TCR beta sequences and their occurrence across donors. An early release covering 550 to 650 HLA-typed donors comprised approximately 290 gigabases of sequencing data and some 79 million unique TCR sequences. To predict cytomegalovirus infection status, the study brought together high-throughput TCR immunosequencing, statistical association of individual TCRs with disease status, and machine learning. The study aimed to test whether signatures of past pathogen exposure could be identified by cataloging public T cell receptors. Among a few hundred genotyped donors of the cohort, an average of 235,054 unique TCR beta nucleotide sequences were sequenced per donor, approximately 20% of them non-productive. Overall results and qualifications from the work: A further reported finding was that TCR beta sequences accurately predicted the HLA-A and HLA-B alleles for most subjects in the first cohort. A total of 164 TCR beta chains were listed by the study as associated with cytomegalovirus. The classifier was reported to diagnose cytomegalovirus status with high specificity and sensitivity in both the original and validation cohorts. Correlated functional status among segregating V segments might be attributable to linkage disequilibrium, but an unknown experimental factor could not be ruled out. HLA typing was unavailable for some donors at each locus, so association tests used only the typed subset. In a later analysis, most CMV-associated TCR beta chains were found to appear HLA-restricted, with HLA associations seemingly driven largely by CMV exposure. The sequencing pipeline was judged likely to have produced a cluster of highly shared sequence variants as a technical artifact. Roughly uniform sequencing depth across donors was assumed in presence/absence analyses, although this assumption may not hold. Because the 87-base-pair reads could not distinguish some IMGT-functional V segments, including TRBV6-2 and TRBV6-3, those segments were excluded. A later genetic analysis associated a missense DCLRE1C variant with V-gene and J-gene trimming of TCR beta chains, and an independent cohort replicated the association. Because counts were too low, 15 to 20 rarely observed V segments, including chromosome 9 orphons, were excluded from the earlier analysis of a few hundred of the donors. For the cohort, immune exposure information was limited to CMV serostatus. Several of the top co-occurrence clusters appeared to be linked to parvovirus B19, influenza, CMV and Epstein-Barr virus, according to a later analysis. It was suggested by the authors that the approach could potentially be generalized to other disease states and immunological phenotypes. In an earlier analysis of more than 450 of the donors, most TCR beta V segments were observed in productive rearrangements about 87% or about 30% of the time, broadly matching IMGT annotations. In vitro tests confirmed that three of the cytomegalovirus-associated TCR beta chains recognize cytomegalovirus antigens. Compared with the 666-donor mean, donors in an Asian-associated ancestry cluster had fewer N-insertions in productive TCRs, according to a later genetic analysis. In a later analysis, HLA-associated TCR beta chains showed more clonal expansion and lower generation probabilities than non-associated chains that were equally common. Specific HLA alleles were associated with 15,000 to 20,000 TCR beta sequences at a false discovery rate of 0.05 in a later analysis. In a later analysis, the rate of TCR association differed among HLA loci, with DRB1 alleles having the most associated TCRs and HLA-C alleles having the fewest. Only TCR beta chains were sequenced in this cohort, and the absence of alpha or paired-chain data limited detectable features. Most TCR sequences were seen in very few donors, while some public TCRs were found in many individuals. When HLA alleles, especially DR and DQ, strongly co-occurred, attributing TCR associations to individual alleles was difficult.

Libraries were made using the immunoSEQ multiplex PCR assay. A mixture of 60 forward primers for TCR Vbeta segments and 13 reverse primers for TCR Jbeta segments was used in the multiplex PCR. A multiplex PCR assay on genomic DNA amplified the CDR3 region of rearranged TCR beta genes. The amplified TCR beta libraries were sequenced on the Illumina HiSeq System as 87-base-pair reads. The paper's data handling went like this. Across the 700 or so repertoires, a later analysis counted 60 million to 90 million unique TCR beta chains, roughly 11 million of which were shared by at least two donors. Raw reads were error-corrected and collapsed into unique sequences with a nearest-neighbor algorithm that merged closely related sequences to remove PCR and sequencing errors. To assign V, D and J gene segments, CDR3 sequences were aligned to IMGT reference sequences. For a sequence to be retained, a match of at least six nucleotides was required to both a V gene segment and a J gene segment. A rearrangement was called productive if the CDR3 had no stop codons and remained in frame with V and J, and every other rearrangement was called non-productive. CDR3 was defined according to IMGT convention as the region running from the second conserved V-encoded cysteine to the conserved J-encoded phenylalanine. In an earlier analysis of 587 of the donors, sequences lacking an unambiguous match to a single V gene segment were excluded. In an earlier analysis of approximately 590 of the donors, V segments were called functional above 56.7% productive rearrangements and were called segregating when the between-donor standard deviation exceeded 5%. A statistical classification framework was developed to diagnose cytomegalovirus status using the catalog of TCR beta chain sequences. V and J gene assignment, in a later analysis, came from comparing TCR nucleotide sequences with IMGT/GENE-DB human TR gene sequences. Using the TCRdist pipeline, a later analysis assigned CDR3 sequences along with most-parsimonious VDJ recombination scenarios. A later analysis defined each TCR beta chain by its CDR3 amino acid sequence plus V-gene family, and excluded reads lacking a unique V-gene family. As a way to deal with suspected cross-contamination and a sequencing artifact, a later analysis dropped 592 nucleotide sequences that were highly shared and had low generation probability. A later analysis calculated a clonal expansion index for each public chain from normalized within-repertoire ranks of inferred template counts. In a later analysis, generation probabilities were computed using a VDJ recombination model fitted to out-of-frame rearrangements, and the results were checked against IGoR. In a later analysis, hypergeometric tests were used to score TCR-TCR, TCR-HLA and TCR-CMV co-occurrence, with a repertoire-size bias correction applied to TCR pairs. False discovery rates were estimated in a later analysis by permuting HLA or CMV assignments 20 times. In a later analysis, co-occurring TCRs were grouped using DBSCAN, with TCRdist sequence similarity added in when clustering inside HLA-allele-positive subsets. Repertoires with fewer than 30,000 or more than 120,000 public chains were left out of co-occurrence clustering, as were five repertoires with anomalous nucleotide sharing. In TCRdb, the immuneACCESS table is reduced to in-frame sequences with V and J assigned. These tables do not hold every clone; where another copy was compared, an unresolved V gene accounts for under half, and the others remain unexplained. V and J calls plus clone size are reproduced from that table; the DNA served to infer D and trimming. The sample contains approximately 110,000 clones, 65% to 85% of them found a single time. The biggest ten clones account for around 5.1% of the sample.

In total, roughly 670 healthy bone marrow donors made up the cohort. At the time of sampling, every cohort member was nominally healthy, though immune exposures that went unrecorded were likely present. The donor tested CMV seronegative and was one of the 352 seronegative cohort members. Each donor provided a peripheral blood sample, and peripheral blood mononuclear cells were used for TCR beta sequencing. The Qiagen DNeasy Blood Extraction Kit was used to extract genomic DNA from the blood cell samples. From its cysteine to its phenylalanine, the CDR3 spans 12 amino acids. The DNA shown is the 36-base CDR3, in frame from base 1. CDR1 and CDR2, per the germline V gene, are SQVTM and ANQGSEA. The V end gives up 7 bases and the J end 4 bases, leaving 5 bases in the junction not matched to a gene. Remarks on this clone: No cognate antigen has been identified for it. The sample holds no much larger clone one base away, and base qualities are not on file.

Recombination connected TRBV29-1 to TRBJ2-5, and 8 junction bases match TRBD1. Sequencing input: PBMCs. The sequence was obtained from a male donor in good health and CMV-seronegative. The nucleotides read TGCAGCGACCTTGACAGGGGAGAGACCCAGTACTTC. Translated, this is CSDLDRGETQYF. The entire variable domain, with the stretches around the CDR3 drawn from the reference TRBV29-1 and TRBJ2-5 proteins, is SAVISQKPSRDICQRGTSLTIQCQVDSQVTMMFWYRQQPGQSLTLIATANQGSEATYESGFVIDKFPISRPNLTFSTLTVSNMSPEDSSIYLCSDLDRGETQYFGPGTRLLVL.